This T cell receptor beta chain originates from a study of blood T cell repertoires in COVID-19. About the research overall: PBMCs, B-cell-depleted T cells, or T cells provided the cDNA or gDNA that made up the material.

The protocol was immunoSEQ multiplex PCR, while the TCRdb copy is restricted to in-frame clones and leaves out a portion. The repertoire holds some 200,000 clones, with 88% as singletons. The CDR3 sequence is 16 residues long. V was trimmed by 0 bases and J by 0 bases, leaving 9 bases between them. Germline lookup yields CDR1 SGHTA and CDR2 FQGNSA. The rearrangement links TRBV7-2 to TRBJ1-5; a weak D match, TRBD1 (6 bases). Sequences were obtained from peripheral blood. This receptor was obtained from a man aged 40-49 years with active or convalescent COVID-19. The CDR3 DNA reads TGTGCCAGCAGCTTAGCCAGGGGATATAGCAATCAGCCCCAGCATTTT. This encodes CASSLARGYSNQPQHF. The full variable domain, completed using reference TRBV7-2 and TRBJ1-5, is GAGVSQSPSNKVTEKGKDVELRCDPISGHTALYWYRQSLGQGLEFLIYFQGNSAPDKSGLPSDRFSAERTGGSVSTLTIQRTQQEDSAVYLCASSLARGYSNQPQHFGDGTRLSIL.